In this sample, the clone carrying this T cell receptor (beta chain) turned up a few times. As yet, its antigen is unknown. TCRdb re-derived calls from the RT-PCR reads in MiXCR, one entry per CDR3 protein. The sample has hundreds of thousands of distinct CDR3 sequences; more than 15% are singletons. This entry is derived from a study of response to subunit inactivated influenza vaccine. Study-level points and caveats: Few additional T cells are recruited per seasonal influenza vaccination, authors suggested.

This clonotype originated in a man aged 45 to 70 who received an inactivated influenza vaccine. The sequencing used CD4+ T cells sorted from PBMCs, collected around 25 months after vaccination.

The CDR3 protein is CASSPGTGRYQETQYF. CDR3 bases: TGTGCCAGCTCACCTGGGACAGGGAGGTATCAAGAGACCCAGTACTTC. The rearrangement joins TRBV18 to TRBJ2-5, with TRBD1 matching 9 bases. Germline-derived CDR1 and CDR2 are KGHSH and LQKENI. The CDR3 runs 16 residues. Losses at the gene ends were 3 bases for V and 2 bases for J; bases not matched to a gene: 7.